The T cell receptor (beta chain) described here comes from a study of T-cell reconstitution after alpha-beta-depleted transplantation in children. Findings of the study overall: Elevated TCRbeta diversity at day 60 was traced, in some patients, to surviving recipient T cells and thymic progenitors. Newly produced T cells mostly provided counts and TCRbeta diversity after one year, as hyperexpanded clones declined. Reportedly, only several hundred clones from non-depleted graft cells drove alpha-beta T-cell counts at about two months.

A library of TCRbeta sequences, prepared with unique molecular identifiers, was generated. TCRdb ran MiXCR on the PCR reads and lists one entry per CDR3 protein. The sample has around 270,000 distinct CDR3 sequences, around a tenth seen once. Per germline, CDR1 MGHRA and CDR2 YSYEKL. The CDR3 consists of 14 residues. The V gene lost 2 bases and the J gene lost 5 bases, with 11 bases spanning the gap. As concerns this clonotype: The antigen is undetermined.

This specimen was PBMCs, taken before TCRalphabeta/CD19-depleted stem cell transplant. The chain links TRBV4-1 to TRBJ2-3, with D uncertain. This receptor was obtained from a boy younger than two with acute myeloid leukemia, due to receive a stem cell transplant. The DNA for the CDR3 is TGCGCCAGCAGCCAAAAAAGCTACGGAGATACGCAGTATTTT. Translated, it gives CASSQKSYGDTQYF.